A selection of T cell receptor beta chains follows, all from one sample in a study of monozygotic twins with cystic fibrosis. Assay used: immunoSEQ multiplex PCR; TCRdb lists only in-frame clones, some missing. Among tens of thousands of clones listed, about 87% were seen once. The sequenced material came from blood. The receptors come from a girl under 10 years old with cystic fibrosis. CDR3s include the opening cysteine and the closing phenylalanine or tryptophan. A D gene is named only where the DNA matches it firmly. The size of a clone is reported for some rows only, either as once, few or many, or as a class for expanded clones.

DNA: TGTGCCAGCAGCCTAGGACAGATCTCCGACTATGGCTACACCTTC
CDR3: CASSLGQISDYGYTF
J: TRBJ1-2
V: TRBV5-8
size: once
D: .
length: 15

DNA: TGTGCCAGCAGCCAGACCGGCGCACCCCGTGGAGCTTTCTTT
CDR3: CASSQTGAPRGAFF
J: TRBJ1-1
V: TRBV6-1
size: .
D: .
length: 14

DNA: TGTGCCAGCAGTGGGGTTGTGGGGGTGGGGTTATACAATGAGCAGTTCTTC
CDR3: CASSGVVGVGLYNEQFF
J: TRBJ2-1
V: TRBV2
size: .
D: .
length: 17

DNA: TGTGCCAGCAGCCAAGAATGGGACGACTCGCTACAAGAGACCCAGTACTTC
CDR3: CASSQEWDDSLQETQYF
J: TRBJ2-5
V: TRBV4-2
size: .
D: .
length: 17

DNA: TGTGCCAGCAGCTTAGTCGGAAGGGAATATGGCTACACCTTC
CDR3: CASSLVGREYGYTF
J: TRBJ1-2
V: TRBV7-6
size: .
D: .
length: 14

DNA: TGTGCCAGCAGTACCCGGACTGATGGCTACACCTTC
CDR3: CASSTRTDGYTF
J: TRBJ1-2
V: TRBV6-5
size: few
D: .
length: 12

DNA: TGTGCCAGCAGCTTGGGCCTCGATACGCAGTATTTT
CDR3: CASSLGLDTQYF
J: TRBJ2-3
V: TRBV7-2
size: .
D: .
length: 12

DNA: TGTGCCAGCAGTTCCGGGACAGGGGACGGCGAGCAGTACTTC
CDR3: CASSSGTGDGEQYF
J: TRBJ2-7
V: TRBV11-3
size: .
D: TRBD1
length: 14

DNA: TGTGCCTGGAGCCTGCCGAGTTACTACGAGCAGTACTTC
CDR3: CAWSLPSYYEQYF
J: TRBJ2-7
V: TRBV30
size: once
D: .
length: 13

DNA: TGTGCCTCCGTGACGCTCTCTGGAAACACCATATATTTT
CDR3: CASVTLSGNTIYF
J: TRBJ1-3
V: TRBV30
size: .
D: .
length: 13

DNA: TGTGCCAGCAGAAGGGATAACTATGGCTACACCTTC
CDR3: CASRRDNYGYTF
J: TRBJ1-2
V: TRBV5-8
size: .
D: .
length: 12

DNA: TGTGCCTGGGATCCGGGACAGGGGGGTAACACTGAAGCTTTCTTT
CDR3: CAWDPGQGGNTEAFF
J: TRBJ1-1
V: TRBV30
size: .
D: TRBD1
length: 15

DNA: TGTGCCAGCAGTTACTCGATGAATAGGGAGGGCGAGACCCAGTACTTC
CDR3: CASSYSMNREGETQYF
J: TRBJ2-5
V: TRBV6-5
size: .
D: TRBD2
length: 16

DNA: TGTGCCAGTAGTATAGATCTACCGTCAGATACGCAGTATTTT
CDR3: CASSIDLPSDTQYF
J: TRBJ2-3
V: TRBV19
size: once
D: .
length: 14

DNA: TGTGCCACCAGCAGAGGGAGGGGGGCTAATGAAAAACTGTTTTTT
CDR3: CATSRGRGANEKLFF
J: TRBJ1-4
V: TRBV15
size: .
D: .
length: 15

DNA: TGCAGCGTTGCAGGGAAGCTGAACACTGAAGCTTTCTTT
CDR3: CSVAGKLNTEAFF
J: TRBJ1-1
V: TRBV29-1
size: .
D: .
length: 13

DNA: TGCGCCAGCAGTCGCGGACAGGGGAACCTTGCTTTACCAGATACGCAGTATTTT
CDR3: CASSRGQGNLALPDTQYF
J: TRBJ2-3
V: TRBV23-1
size: .
D: TRBD1
length: 18

DNA: TGTGCCAGCAGTTACCCCCACAGCACAGATACGCAGTATTTT
CDR3: CASSYPHSTDTQYF
J: TRBJ2-3
V: TRBV6-6
size: .
D: .
length: 14

DNA: TGTGCCAGCAGCTCACAGGGGAGCTCCTATAATTCACCCCTCCACTTT
CDR3: CASSSQGSSYNSPLHF
J: TRBJ1-6
V: TRBV7-9
size: .
D: TRBD1
length: 16

DNA: TGTGCCAGCTCCCCAGACGGGGTAGAAAACACCATATATTTT
CDR3: CASSPDGVENTIYF
J: TRBJ1-3
V: TRBV7-2
size: few
D: .
length: 14

DNA: TGTGCCAGCAGCTTAGAGGCAGGCCCAGAGGGCTACACCTTC
CDR3: CASSLEAGPEGYTF
J: TRBJ1-2
V: TRBV7-8
size: .
D: .
length: 14

DNA: TGTGCCAGCAGTAATGGCGGGGGGTGCATCGGGCAGTACTTC
CDR3: CASSNGGGCIGQYF
J: TRBJ2-7
V: TRBV6-7
size: .
D: TRBD2
length: 14

DNA: TGTGCCACCTACCATAGCGGCACAGATACGCAGTATTTT
CDR3: CATYHSGTDTQYF
J: TRBJ2-3
V: TRBV6-5
size: .
D: .
length: 13

DNA: TGTGCCAGCAGCTTGTACACAGATACGCAGTATTTT
CDR3: CASSLYTDTQYF
J: TRBJ2-3
V: TRBV7-2
size: .
D: .
length: 12

DNA: TGTGCCAGCAGCGTACTTTCTGATGCCGGGGAGCTGTTTTTT
CDR3: CASSVLSDAGELFF
J: TRBJ2-2
V: TRBV9
size: .
D: .
length: 14

DNA: TGTGCCAGAAGCTTGGTAGCGGAGCTCTACAATGAGCAGTTCTTC
CDR3: CARSLVAELYNEQFF
J: TRBJ2-1
V: TRBV5-3
size: .
D: .
length: 15

DNA: TGTGCCAGCAGCCTTTTCGAGGAGTACACTGAAGCTTTCTTT
CDR3: CASSLFEEYTEAFF
J: TRBJ1-1
V: TRBV9
size: .
D: .
length: 14

DNA: TGTGCCTGGAGGGATAGTGGGGGAGTCGGGTATGGCTACACCTTC
CDR3: CAWRDSGGVGYGYTF
J: TRBJ1-2
V: TRBV30
size: .
D: .
length: 15

DNA: TGTGCCAGCAGCTTGGTACACAACACTGAAGCTTTCTTT
CDR3: CASSLVHNTEAFF
J: TRBJ1-1
V: TRBV5-4
size: .
D: .
length: 13

DNA: TGTGCCTGGAGAATATCCACCATGAACACTGAAGCTTTCTTT
CDR3: CAWRISTMNTEAFF
J: TRBJ1-1
V: TRBV30
size: .
D: .
length: 14

DNA: TGCGCCAGCAGCAAACAGGGATTCCGAGAGGGGAAGAGGACTGAAGCTTTCTTT
CDR3: CASSKQGFREGKRTEAFF
J: TRBJ1-1
V: TRBV5-1
size: once
D: .
length: 18

DNA: TGCGCCAGCAGCCAACGACTAGGAGCGGGGGTGCTTTCAAAGACCCAGTACTTC
CDR3: CASSQRLGAGVLSKTQYF
J: TRBJ2-5
V: TRBV4-1
size: .
D: TRBD2
length: 18

DNA: TGTGCCAGCGGACGGGCGGGGGCTAACTATGGCTACACCTTC
CDR3: CASGRAGANYGYTF
J: TRBJ1-2
V: TRBV25-1
size: .
D: .
length: 14

DNA: TGCGCCAGCAGCCTCCGGGAGAATAATTCACCCCTCCACTTT
CDR3: CASSLRENNSPLHF
J: TRBJ1-6
V: TRBV5-1
size: few
D: .
length: 14

DNA: TGTGCCAGCAGCCTCGGACAGGGCGCAGATACGCAGTATTTT
CDR3: CASSLGQGADTQYF
J: TRBJ2-3
V: TRBV11-3
size: .
D: TRBD1
length: 14

DNA: TGCGCCAGCAGCCCACTACCGTCTTCCCCCAGGGTCCAGGGCAATCAGCCCCAGCATTTT
CDR3: CASSPLPSSPRVQGNQPQHF
J: TRBJ1-5
V: TRBV5-1
size: .
D: .
length: 20

DNA: TGTGCCAGCAGCTTCAGGGAAACCGGGGAGCTGTTTTTT
CDR3: CASSFRETGELFF
J: TRBJ2-2
V: TRBV6-5
size: .
D: .
length: 13

DNA: TGCGCCAGCAGCCAAGATCGCCTACCCGGGTACGAGCAGTACTTC
CDR3: CASSQDRLPGYEQYF
J: TRBJ2-7
V: TRBV4-3
size: .
D: .
length: 15

DNA: TGTGCCAGCAGTCTTGGTACCTACTCCTACAATGAGCAGTTCTTC
CDR3: CASSLGTYSYNEQFF
J: TRBJ2-1
V: TRBV2
size: .
D: .
length: 15

DNA: TGTGCCAGCAGCTTGGGGTCCGGGACAGGTCAGTTCGAACATGGCTACACCTTC
CDR3: CASSLGSGTGQFEHGYTF
J: TRBJ1-2
V: TRBV5-6
size: .
D: TRBD1
length: 18

DNA: TGCGCCAGCAGCCGATTCATATTTGATCCGGAAGCTTTCTTT
CDR3: CASSRFIFDPEAFF
J: TRBJ1-1
V: TRBV4-1
size: .
D: .
length: 14

DNA: TGTGCCAGCAGCTTCGGGACAGGGAGGGGAGCGGGCACTGAAGCTTTCTTT
CDR3: CASSFGTGRGAGTEAFF
J: TRBJ1-1
V: TRBV7-6
size: .
D: TRBD1
length: 17

DNA: TGCGCCAGCAGCCCCACTCCTGGGACAGGGAGGAACGAGCAGTACTTC
CDR3: CASSPTPGTGRNEQYF
J: TRBJ2-7
V: TRBV5-1
size: .
D: TRBD1
length: 16

DNA: TGTGCCAGCAGTTTGCGGGCTCCCCAACGGGTCCCCTACGAGCAGTACTTC
CDR3: CASSLRAPQRVPYEQYF
J: TRBJ2-7
V: TRBV27
size: .
D: .
length: 17

DNA: TGTGCCAGCAGCCTAAGGGGAAGAAATTCACCCCTCCACTTT
CDR3: CASSLRGRNSPLHF
J: TRBJ1-6
V: TRBV14
size: .
D: .
length: 14

DNA: TGTGCCAGCAGCCAAGATGGGACAGCCGGAGGCTACACCTTC
CDR3: CASSQDGTAGGYTF
J: TRBJ1-2
V: TRBV14
size: .
D: TRBD1
length: 14

DNA: TGTGCCAGCTCACTGGGACGAAGGGAGACCCAGTACTTC
CDR3: CASSLGRRETQYF
J: TRBJ2-5
V: TRBV18
size: .
D: .
length: 13

DNA: TGTGCCTGGAGCCCATTGGTGGGGGGTGTCTCCTACAATGAGCAGTTCTTC
CDR3: CAWSPLVGGVSYNEQFF
J: TRBJ2-1
V: TRBV30
size: .
D: .
length: 17